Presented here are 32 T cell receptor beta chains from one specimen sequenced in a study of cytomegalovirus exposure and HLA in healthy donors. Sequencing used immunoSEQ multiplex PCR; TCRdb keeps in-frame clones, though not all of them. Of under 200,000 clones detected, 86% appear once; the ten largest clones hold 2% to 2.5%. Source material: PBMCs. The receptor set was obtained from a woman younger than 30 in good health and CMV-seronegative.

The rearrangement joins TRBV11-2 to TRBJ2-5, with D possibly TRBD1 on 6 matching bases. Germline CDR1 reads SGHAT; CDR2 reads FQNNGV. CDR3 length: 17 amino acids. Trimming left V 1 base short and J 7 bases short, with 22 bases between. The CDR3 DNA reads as TGTGCCAGCAGCTTAGGAAGGGACACCTTCAGTCCCGGGACCCAGTACTTC. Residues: CASSLGRDTFSPGTQYF. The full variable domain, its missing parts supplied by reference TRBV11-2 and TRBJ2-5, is EAGVAQSPRYKIIEKRQSVAFWCNPISGHATLYWYQQILGQGPKLLIQFQNNGVVDDSQLPKDRFSAERLKGVDSTLKIQPAKLEDSAVYLCASSLGRDTFSPGTQYFGPGTRLLVL.

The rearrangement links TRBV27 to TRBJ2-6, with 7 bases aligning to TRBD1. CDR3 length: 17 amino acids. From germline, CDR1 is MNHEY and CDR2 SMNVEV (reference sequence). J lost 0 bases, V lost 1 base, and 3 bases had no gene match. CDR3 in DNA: TGTGCCAGCAGTTTATTGGGACAGCTCTCTGGGGCCAACGTCCTGACTTTC. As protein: CASSLLGQLSGANVLTF.

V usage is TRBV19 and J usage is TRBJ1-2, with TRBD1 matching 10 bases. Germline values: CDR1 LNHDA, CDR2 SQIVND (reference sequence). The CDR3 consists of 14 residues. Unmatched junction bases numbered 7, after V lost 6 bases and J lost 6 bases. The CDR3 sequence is CASSLDRGIHGYTF. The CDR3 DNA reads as TGTGCCAGTAGCCTGGACAGGGGGATTCATGGCTACACCTTC. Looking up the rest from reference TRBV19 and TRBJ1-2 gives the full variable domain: DGGITQSPKYLFRKEGQNVTLSCEQNLNHDAMYWYRQDPGQGLRLIYYSQIVNDFQKGDIAEGYSVSREKKESFPLTVTSAQKNPTAFYLCASSLDRGIHGYTFGSGTRLTVV.

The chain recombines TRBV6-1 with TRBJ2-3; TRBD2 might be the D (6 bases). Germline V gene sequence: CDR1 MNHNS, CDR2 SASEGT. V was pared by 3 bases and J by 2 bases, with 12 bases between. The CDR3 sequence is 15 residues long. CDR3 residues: CASSEKWDSTDTQYF. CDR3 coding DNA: TGTGCCAGCAGTGAGAAATGGGACTCCACAGATACGCAGTATTTT.

CDR3 DNA sequence: TGTGCCAGCAGCTTCGGGACAGGGGGGGTCGAGCAGTACTTC. This gives the protein CASSFGTGGVEQYF. The V gene is TRBV7-9, the J gene TRBJ2-7; 11 nucleotides agree with TRBD1. Per the germline V gene, CDR1 is SEHNR and CDR2 is FQNEAQ (reference sequence). The CDR3 is 14 amino acids. The ends lost 3 bases at V and 6 bases at J; junction bases unmatched: 4.

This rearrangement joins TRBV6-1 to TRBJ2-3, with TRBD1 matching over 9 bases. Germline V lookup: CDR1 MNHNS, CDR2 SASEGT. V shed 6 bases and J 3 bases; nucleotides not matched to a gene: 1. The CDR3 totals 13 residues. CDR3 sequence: CASRGTGTDTQYF. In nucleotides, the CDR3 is TGTGCCAGCAGAGGGACAGGGACAGATACGCAGTATTTT.

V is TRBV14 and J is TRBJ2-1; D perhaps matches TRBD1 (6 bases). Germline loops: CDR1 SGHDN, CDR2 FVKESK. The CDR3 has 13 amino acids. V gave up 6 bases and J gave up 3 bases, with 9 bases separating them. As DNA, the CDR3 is TGTGCCAGCAGAGCGGACAGCTACAATGAGCAGTTCTTC. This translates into CASRADSYNEQFF.

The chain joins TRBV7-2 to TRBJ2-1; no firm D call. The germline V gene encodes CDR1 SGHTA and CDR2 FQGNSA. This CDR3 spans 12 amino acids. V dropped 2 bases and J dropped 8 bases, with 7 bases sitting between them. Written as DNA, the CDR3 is TGTGCCAGCAGCTTATTTCGGGATGAGCAGTTCTTC. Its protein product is CASSLFRDEQFF.

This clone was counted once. The CDR3 here is CAIRAGSNEQFF. The CDR3 region has the DNA TGTGCCATCAGGGCGGGTAGCAATGAGCAGTTCTTC. This chain links TRBV10-3 with TRBJ2-1; D may be TRBD2 (5 bases). Germline CDR1 reads ENHRY; CDR2 reads SYGVKD. The CDR3 covers 12 residues. Deletions cut 6 bases from V and 6 bases from J, with 9 bases between.

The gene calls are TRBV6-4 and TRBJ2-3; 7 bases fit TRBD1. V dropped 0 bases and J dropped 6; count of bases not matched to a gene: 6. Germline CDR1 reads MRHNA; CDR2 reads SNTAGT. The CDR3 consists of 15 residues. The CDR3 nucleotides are TGTGCCAGCAGTGACTCCCTACAGGGGCCCGATACGCAGTATTTT. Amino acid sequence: CASSDSLQGPDTQYF.

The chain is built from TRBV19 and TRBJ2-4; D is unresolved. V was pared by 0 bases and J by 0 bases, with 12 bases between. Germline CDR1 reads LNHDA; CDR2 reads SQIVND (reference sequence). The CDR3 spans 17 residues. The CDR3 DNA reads TGTGCCAGTAGTATAGATCACCAGGCTCTAGCCAAAAACATTCAGTACTTC. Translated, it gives CASSIDHQALAKNIQYF.

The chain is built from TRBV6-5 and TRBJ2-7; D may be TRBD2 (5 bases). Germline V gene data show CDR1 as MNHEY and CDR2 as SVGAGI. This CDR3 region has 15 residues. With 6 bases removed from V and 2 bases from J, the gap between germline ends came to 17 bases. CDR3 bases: TGTGCCAGCAGCTTCATCCTAGAGGGTCCCTACGAGCAGTACTTC. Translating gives CASSFILEGPYEQYF.

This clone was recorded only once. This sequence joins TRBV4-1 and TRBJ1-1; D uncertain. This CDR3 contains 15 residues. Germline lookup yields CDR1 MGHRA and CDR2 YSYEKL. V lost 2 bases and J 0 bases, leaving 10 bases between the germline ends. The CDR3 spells CASSQFGGMNTEAFF. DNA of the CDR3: TGCGCCAGCAGCCAATTTGGCGGTATGAACACTGAAGCTTTCTTT.

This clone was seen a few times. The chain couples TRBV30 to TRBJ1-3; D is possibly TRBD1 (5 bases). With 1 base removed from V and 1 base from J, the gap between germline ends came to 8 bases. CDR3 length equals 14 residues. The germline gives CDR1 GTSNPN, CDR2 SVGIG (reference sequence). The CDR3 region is CAWSEGYSGNTIYF. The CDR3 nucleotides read TGTGCCTGGAGTGAGGGGTATTCTGGAAACACCATATATTTT.

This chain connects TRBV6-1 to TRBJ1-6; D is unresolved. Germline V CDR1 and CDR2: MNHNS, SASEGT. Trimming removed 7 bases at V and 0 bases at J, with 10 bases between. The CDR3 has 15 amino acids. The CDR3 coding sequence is TGTGCCAGCATAGACACCGGCTCCTATAATTCACCCCTCCACTTT. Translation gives CASIDTGSYNSPLHF.

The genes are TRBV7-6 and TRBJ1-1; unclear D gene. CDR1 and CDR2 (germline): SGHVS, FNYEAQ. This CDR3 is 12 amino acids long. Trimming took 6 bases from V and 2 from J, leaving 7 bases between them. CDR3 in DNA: TGTGCCAGCAGTCTAGACAACACTGAAGCTTTCTTT. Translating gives CASSLDNTEAFF. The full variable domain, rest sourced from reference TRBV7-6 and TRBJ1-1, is GAGVSQSPRYKVTKRGQDVALRCDPISGHVSLYWYRQALGQGPEFLTYFNYEAQQDKSGLPNDRFSAERPEGSISTLTIQRTEQRDSAMYRCASSLDNTEAFFGQGTRLTVV.

CDR3 nucleotide sequence: TGCGCCAGCAGCCAAGTCATGGCGGGAGGGCCTTCCTACAATGAGCAGTTCTTC. Translating gives CASSQVMAGGPSYNEQFF. The chain combines TRBV4-3 with TRBJ2-1; 9 positions agree with TRBD2. V was pared by 1 base and J by 1 base, with 8 bases of the junction left unmatched. The germline gives CDR1 LGHNA, CDR2 YSLEER. The CDR3 runs 18 residues.

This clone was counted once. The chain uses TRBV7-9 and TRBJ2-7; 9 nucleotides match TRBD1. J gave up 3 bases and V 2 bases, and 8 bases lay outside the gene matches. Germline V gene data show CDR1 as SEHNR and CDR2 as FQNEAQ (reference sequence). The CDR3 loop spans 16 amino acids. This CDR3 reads CASSLHTGGVLYEQYF. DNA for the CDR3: TGTGCCAGCAGCTTACACACAGGGGGCGTTCTCTACGAGCAGTACTTC.

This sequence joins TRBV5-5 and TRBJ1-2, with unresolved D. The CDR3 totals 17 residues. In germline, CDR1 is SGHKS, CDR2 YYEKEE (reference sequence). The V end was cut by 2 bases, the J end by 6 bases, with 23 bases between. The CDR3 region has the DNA TGTGCCAGCAGCTTAGCGGTGAGGACTCCAGGATTTCATGGCTACACCTTC. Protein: CASSLAVRTPGFHGYTF.

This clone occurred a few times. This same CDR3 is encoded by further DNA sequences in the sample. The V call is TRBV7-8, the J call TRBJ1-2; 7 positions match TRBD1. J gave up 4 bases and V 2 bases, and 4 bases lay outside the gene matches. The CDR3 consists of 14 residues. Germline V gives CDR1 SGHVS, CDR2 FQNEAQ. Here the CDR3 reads CASSLSRDSYGYTF. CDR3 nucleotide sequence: TGTGCCAGCAGCTTATCCAGGGACAGCTATGGCTACACCTTC.

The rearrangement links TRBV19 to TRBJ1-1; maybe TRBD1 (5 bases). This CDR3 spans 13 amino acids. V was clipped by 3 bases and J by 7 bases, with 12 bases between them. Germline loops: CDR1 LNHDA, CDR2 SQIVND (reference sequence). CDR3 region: CASSMGPRVEAFF. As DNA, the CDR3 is TGTGCCAGTAGTATGGGGCCCCGGGTTGAAGCTTTCTTT.

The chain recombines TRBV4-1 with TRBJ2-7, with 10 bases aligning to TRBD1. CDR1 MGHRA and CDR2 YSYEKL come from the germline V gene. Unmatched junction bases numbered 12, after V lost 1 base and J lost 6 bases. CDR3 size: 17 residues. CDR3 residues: CASSQVEPGQGSAEQYF. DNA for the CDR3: TGCGCCAGCAGCCAAGTCGAACCGGGACAGGGGTCGGCCGAGCAGTACTTC.

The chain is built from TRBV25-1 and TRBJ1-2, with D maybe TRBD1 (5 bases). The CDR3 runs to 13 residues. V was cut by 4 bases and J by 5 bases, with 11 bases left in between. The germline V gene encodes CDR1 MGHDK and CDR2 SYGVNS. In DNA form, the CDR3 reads TGTGCCAGCAGTGGTGGACAAGGATATGGCTACACCTTC. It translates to CASSGGQGYGYTF.

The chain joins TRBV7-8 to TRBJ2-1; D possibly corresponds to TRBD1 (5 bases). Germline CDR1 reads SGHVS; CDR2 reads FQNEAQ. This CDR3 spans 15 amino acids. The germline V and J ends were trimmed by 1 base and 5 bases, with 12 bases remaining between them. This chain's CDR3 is CASSLGGSSHNEQFF. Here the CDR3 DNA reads TGTGCCAGCAGCTTAGGGGGCTCTTCCCACAATGAGCAGTTCTTC.

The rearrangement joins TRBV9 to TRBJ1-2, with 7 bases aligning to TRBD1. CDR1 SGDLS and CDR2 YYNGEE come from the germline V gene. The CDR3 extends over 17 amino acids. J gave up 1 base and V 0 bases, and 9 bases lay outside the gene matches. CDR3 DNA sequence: TGTGCCAGCAGCGTAGCTAGGGACAGAGGGGATAACTATGGCTACACCTTC. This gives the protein CASSVARDRGDNYGYTF.

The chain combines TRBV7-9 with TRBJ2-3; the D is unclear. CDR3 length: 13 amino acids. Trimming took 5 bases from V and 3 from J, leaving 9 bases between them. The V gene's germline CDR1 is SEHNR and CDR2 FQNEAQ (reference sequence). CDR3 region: CASSLKQTDTQYF. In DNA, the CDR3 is TGTGCCAGCAGCCTGAAACAGACAGATACGCAGTATTTT.

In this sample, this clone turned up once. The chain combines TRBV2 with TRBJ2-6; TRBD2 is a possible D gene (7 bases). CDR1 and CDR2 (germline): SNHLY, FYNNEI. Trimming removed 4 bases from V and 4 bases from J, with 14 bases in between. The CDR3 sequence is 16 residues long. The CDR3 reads CASSAGEGTGANVLTF. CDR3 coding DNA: TGTGCCAGCAGTGCAGGGGAGGGGACCGGGGCCAACGTCCTGACTTTC.

CDR3 region: CASSLGGLSYEQYF. CDR3 DNA sequence: TGTGCCAGCAGCTTAGGAGGGTTATCCTACGAGCAGTACTTC. The chain joins TRBV7-8 to TRBJ2-7; maybe TRBD2 (5 bases). CDR1 and CDR2 (germline): SGHVS, FQNEAQ. Trimming cost V 1 base and J 1 base, with 8 bases left between them. This CDR3 is 14 amino acids long.

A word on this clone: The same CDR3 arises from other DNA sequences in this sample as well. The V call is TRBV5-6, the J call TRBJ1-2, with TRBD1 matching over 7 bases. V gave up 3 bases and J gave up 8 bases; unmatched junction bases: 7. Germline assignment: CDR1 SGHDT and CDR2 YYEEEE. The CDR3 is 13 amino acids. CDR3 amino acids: CASSSTGAGGYTF. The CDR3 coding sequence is TGTGCCAGCAGCTCAACAGGGGCAGGCGGCTACACCTTC. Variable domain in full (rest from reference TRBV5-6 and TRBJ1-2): DAGVTQSPTHLIKTRGQQVTLRCSPKSGHDTVSWYQQALGQGPQFIFQYYEEEERQRGNFPDRFSGHQFPNYSSELNVNALLLGDSALYLCASSSTGAGGYTFGSGTRLTVV.

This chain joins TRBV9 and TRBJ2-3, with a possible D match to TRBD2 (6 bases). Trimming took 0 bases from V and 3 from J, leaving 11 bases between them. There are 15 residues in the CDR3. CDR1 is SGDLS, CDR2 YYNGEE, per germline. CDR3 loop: CASSVGAGSTDTQYF. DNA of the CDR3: TGTGCCAGCAGCGTAGGGGCGGGGTCTACAGATACGCAGTATTTT.

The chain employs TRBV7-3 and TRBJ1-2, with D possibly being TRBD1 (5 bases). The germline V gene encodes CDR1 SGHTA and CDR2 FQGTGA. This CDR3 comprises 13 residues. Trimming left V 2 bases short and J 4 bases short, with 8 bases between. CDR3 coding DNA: TGTGCCAGCAGCTTAGACAGCTCCTATGGCTACACCTTC. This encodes CASSLDSSYGYTF.

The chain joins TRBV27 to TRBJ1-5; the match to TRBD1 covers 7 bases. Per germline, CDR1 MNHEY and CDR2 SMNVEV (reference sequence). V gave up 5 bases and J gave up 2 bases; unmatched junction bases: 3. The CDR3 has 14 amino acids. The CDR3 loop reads CASSITGGNQPQHF. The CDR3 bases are TGTGCCAGCAGTATTACAGGGGGCAATCAGCCCCAGCATTTT.